This entry lists 2 T cell receptor beta chains sequenced from one sample in a study of cytomegalovirus exposure and HLA in healthy donors. PCR involved 60 Vbeta and 13 Jbeta primers. Sequenced by immunoSEQ multiplex PCR; TCRdb stores in-frame clones only, minus some. The sample records 50,000 to 55,000 clones, roughly 72% being singletons. The sample was PBMCs. All receptors derive from a woman aged 45 to 65 in good health and CMV-seropositive.

V and J are TRBV19 and TRBJ2-6, with 9 bases matching TRBD1. The CDR3 runs 18 residues. V was pared by 3 bases and J by 0 bases, with 6 bases of the junction left unmatched. Germline CDR1 LNHDA, CDR2 SQIVND (reference sequence). The CDR3 spells CASSIQGQGPSGANVLTF. Written as DNA, the CDR3 is TGTGCCAGTAGTATTCAGGGACAGGGCCCCTCTGGGGCCAACGTCCTGACTTTC.

This CDR3 is CASGSSQYQETQYF. The CDR3 DNA is TGTGCTAGTGGTTCCTCCCAGTACCAAGAGACCCAGTACTTC. The rearrangement links TRBV12-5 to TRBJ2-5; D unclear. Trimming took off 4 bases at V and 0 bases at J, with 9 bases between the two ends. This CDR3 is built from 14 residues. Germline V CDR1 and CDR2: LGHNT, FRNRAP.